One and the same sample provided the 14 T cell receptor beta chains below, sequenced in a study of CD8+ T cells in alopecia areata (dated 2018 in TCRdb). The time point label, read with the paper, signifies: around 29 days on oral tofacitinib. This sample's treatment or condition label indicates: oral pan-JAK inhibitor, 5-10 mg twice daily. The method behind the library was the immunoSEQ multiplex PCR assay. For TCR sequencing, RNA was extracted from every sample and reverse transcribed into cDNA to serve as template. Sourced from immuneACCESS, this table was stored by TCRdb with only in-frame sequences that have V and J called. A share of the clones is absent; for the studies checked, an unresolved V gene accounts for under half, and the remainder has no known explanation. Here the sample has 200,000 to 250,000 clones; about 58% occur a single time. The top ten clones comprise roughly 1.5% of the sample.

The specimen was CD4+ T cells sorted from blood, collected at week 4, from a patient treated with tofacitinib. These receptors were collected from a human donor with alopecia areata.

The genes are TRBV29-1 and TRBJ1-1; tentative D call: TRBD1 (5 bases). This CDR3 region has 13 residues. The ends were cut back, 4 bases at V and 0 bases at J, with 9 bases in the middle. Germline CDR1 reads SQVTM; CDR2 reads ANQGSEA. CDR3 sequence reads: CSVVRALNTEAFF. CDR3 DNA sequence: TGCAGCGTTGTCAGGGCACTGAACACTGAAGCTTTCTTT.

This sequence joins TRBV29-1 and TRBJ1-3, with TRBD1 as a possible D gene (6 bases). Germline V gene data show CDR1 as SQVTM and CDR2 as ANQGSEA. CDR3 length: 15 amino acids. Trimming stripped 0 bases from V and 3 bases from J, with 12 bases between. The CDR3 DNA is TGCAGCGTTGAAGAAACAGGGAGTATTGGAAACACCATATATTTT. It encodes CSVEETGSIGNTIYF.

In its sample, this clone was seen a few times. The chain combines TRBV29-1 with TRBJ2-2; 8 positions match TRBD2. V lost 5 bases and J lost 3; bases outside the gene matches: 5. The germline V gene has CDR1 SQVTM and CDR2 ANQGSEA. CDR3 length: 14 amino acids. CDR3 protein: CSVSSGGYTGELFF. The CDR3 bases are TGCAGCGTTTCCAGCGGGGGCTACACCGGGGAGCTGTTTTTT.

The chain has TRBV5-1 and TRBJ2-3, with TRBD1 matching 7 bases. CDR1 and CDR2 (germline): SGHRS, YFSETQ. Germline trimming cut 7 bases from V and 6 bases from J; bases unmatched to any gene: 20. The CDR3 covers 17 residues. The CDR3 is CASRLRTGITGLDTQYF. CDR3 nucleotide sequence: TGCGCCAGCCGGCTGAGGACAGGCATTACCGGACTCGATACGCAGTATTTT.

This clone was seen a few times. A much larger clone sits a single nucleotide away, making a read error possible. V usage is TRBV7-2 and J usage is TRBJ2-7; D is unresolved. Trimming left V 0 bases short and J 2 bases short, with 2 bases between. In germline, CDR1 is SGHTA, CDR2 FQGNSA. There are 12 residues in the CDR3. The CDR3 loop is CASSLATYEQYF. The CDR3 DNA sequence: TGTGCCAGCAGCTTAGCGACCTACGAGCAGTACTTC. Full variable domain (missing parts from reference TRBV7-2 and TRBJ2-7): GAGVSQSPSNKVTEKGKDVELRCDPISGHTALYWYRQSLGQGLEFLIYFQGNSAPDKSGLPSDRFSAERTGGSVSTLTIQRTQQEDSAVYLCASSLATYEQYFGPGTRLTVT.

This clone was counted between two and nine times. The CDR3 reads CASSLQGAFNQPQHF. In nucleotides, the CDR3 is TGTGCCAGCAGCTTACAGGGGGCTTTCAATCAGCCCCAGCATTTT. This sequence joins TRBV5-6 and TRBJ1-5; TRBD1 matches at 9 bases. J gave up 3 bases and V 2 bases, and 3 bases lay outside the gene matches. CDR3 length: 15 residues. Germline V gene sequence: CDR1 SGHDT, CDR2 YYEEEE.

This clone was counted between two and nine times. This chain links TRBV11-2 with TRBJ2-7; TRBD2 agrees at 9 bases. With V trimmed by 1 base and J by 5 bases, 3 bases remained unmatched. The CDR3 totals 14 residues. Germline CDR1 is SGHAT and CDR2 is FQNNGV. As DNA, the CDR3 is TGTGCCAGCAGCTTAGGACTAGCGGTCCACGAGCAGTACTTC. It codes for CASSLGLAVHEQYF.

CDR3 nucleotides: TGTGCCAGCAGCTCACGGGACCCACGGGGCTATGGCTACACCTTC. Encoded protein: CASSSRDPRGYGYTF. The genes are TRBV7-2 and TRBJ1-2; the D gene is possibly TRBD1 (5 bases). This CDR3 is built from 15 residues. Germline values: CDR1 SGHTA, CDR2 FQGNSA. V shed 4 bases and J shed 4 bases, with 16 bases lying between them. Looking up the rest from reference TRBV7-2 and TRBJ1-2 gives the full variable domain: GAGVSQSPSNKVTEKGKDVELRCDPISGHTALYWYRQSLGQGLEFLIYFQGNSAPDKSGLPSDRFSAERTGGSVSTLTIQRTQQEDSAVYLCASSSRDPRGYGYTFGSGTRLTVV.

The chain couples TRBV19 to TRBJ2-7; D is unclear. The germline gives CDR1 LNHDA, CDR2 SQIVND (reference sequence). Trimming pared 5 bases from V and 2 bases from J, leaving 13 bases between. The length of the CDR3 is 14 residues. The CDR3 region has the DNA TGTGCCAGTAGTTTCGCAAGGGATACCTACGAGCAGTACTTC. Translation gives CASSFARDTYEQYF.

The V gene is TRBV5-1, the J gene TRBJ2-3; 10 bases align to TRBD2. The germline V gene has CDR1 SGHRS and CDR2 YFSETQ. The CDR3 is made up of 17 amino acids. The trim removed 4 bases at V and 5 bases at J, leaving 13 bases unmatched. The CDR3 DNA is TGCGCCAGCAGCCGAGAAGGCAGCGGGGGGGCTCAAGATACGCAGTATTTT. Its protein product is CASSREGSGGAQDTQYF.

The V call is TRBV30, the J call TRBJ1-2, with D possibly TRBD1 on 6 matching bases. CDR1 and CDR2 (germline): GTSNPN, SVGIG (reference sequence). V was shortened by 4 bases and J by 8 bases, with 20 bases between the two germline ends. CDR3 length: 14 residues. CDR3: CAWNTGQGPGGYTF. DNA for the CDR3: TGTGCCTGGAATACTGGGCAGGGGCCGGGAGGCTACACCTTC.

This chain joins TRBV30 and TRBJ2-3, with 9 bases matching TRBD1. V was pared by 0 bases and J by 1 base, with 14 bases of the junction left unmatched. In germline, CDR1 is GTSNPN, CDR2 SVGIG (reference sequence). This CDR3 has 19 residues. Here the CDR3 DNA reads TGTGCCTGGAGTGTACTATCCGGGGGACAGGGCCTGGGCACAGATACGCAGTATTTT. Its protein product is CAWSVLSGGQGLGTDTQYF. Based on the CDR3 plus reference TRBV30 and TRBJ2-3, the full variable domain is SQTIHQWPATLVQPVGSPLSLECTVEGTSNPNLYWYRQAAGRGLQLLFYSVGIGQISSEVPQNLSASRPQDRQFILSSKKLLLSDSGFYLCAWSVLSGGQGLGTDTQYFGPGTRLTVL.

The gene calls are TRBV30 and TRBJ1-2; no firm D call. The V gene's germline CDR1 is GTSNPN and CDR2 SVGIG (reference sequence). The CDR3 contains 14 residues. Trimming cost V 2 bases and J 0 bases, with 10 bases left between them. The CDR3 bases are TGTGCCTGGAGTTATCAATCAACTAACTATGGCTACACCTTC. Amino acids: CAWSYQSTNYGYTF.

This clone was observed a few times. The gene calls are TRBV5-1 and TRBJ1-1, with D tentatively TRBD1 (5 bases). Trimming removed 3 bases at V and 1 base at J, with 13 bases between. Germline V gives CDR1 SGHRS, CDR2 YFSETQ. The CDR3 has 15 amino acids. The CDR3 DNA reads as TGCGCCAGCAGCTCTGGCCCGGGACCGAACACTGAAGCTTTCTTT. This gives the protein CASSSGPGPNTEAFF.